This T cell receptor (beta chain) was found in a study of blood T cell repertoires in COVID-19. For the study at large: The United States, Italy and Spain provided the acute and convalescent COVID-19 samples.

Per the original methods: Reference gene primer amplification gave nucleated cell count estimates. Sequencing was performed with immunoSEQ multiplex PCR; in TCRdb, only in-frame clones are kept and a portion is missing. V, J and clone size are taken as reported in that table, and D and trimming were inferred from the DNA itself. Of around 220,000 clones in the sample, roughly 82% were seen once. Germline V CDR1 and CDR2: MNHEY, SVGAGI. The CDR3 has 12 residues. J lost 13 bases, V lost 5 bases, and 6 bases had no gene match. This clone was observed a handful of times. The clonotype originates from a woman over 75 with active or convalescent COVID-19. This sequence joins TRBV6-5 and TRBJ2-1; 9 positions match TRBD1. The sequencing input was peripheral blood. The CDR3 DNA reads TGTGCCAGCAGTACAACAGGGGGCTCTCAGTTCTTC. It encodes CASSTTGGSQFF.